This TCR beta chain was found in a study of blood T cell repertoires in COVID-19. Study overall: Some COVID-19 samples were acute and others convalescent; all came from the United States, Italy and Spain. PBMCs, B-cell-depleted T cells, or T cells were the source of the cDNA or gDNA that made up the material.

CDR3 length: 12 amino acids. Per the authors' pipeline: Reference gene primer amplification gave nucleated cell count estimates. Measured with immunoSEQ multiplex PCR; TCRdb has only the in-frame clones, and not every one. The V and J calls and the clone size are those of that table, but D and trimming were determined from the DNA. In the table there are roughly 350,000 clones, 85% to 90% of which are singletons. The gene calls are TRBV21-1 and TRBJ1-1; whether TRBD1, the table's D call, matches the DNA was not checked. TRBV21-1 is deemed a pseudogene. The specimen was peripheral blood. The receptor was isolated from a woman aged 45 to 65 with active or convalescent COVID-19. The DNA for the CDR3 is TGTGCCAGCAGCGGGACAAACACTGAAGCTTTCTTT. Its translation is CASSGTNTEAFF.